These 26 T cell receptor beta chains share one sample of origin, sequenced in a study of CD8+CD57+ T cells in acquired aplastic anemia. Genomic DNA served as template for TCR beta VDJ and CDR3 profiling. TCRdb fed the reads into MiXCR, producing one record per CDR3 protein. The sample includes fewer than 150,000 distinct CDR3 sequences, around 46% of them seen just once. The sequenced sample consisted of sorted CD4+, CD8+, or CD8+CD57+ T cells (not recorded which) from PBMCs. These receptors originate from a human donor in good health, serving as a control.

The chain employs TRBV7-9 and TRBJ2-7, with 8 bases fitting TRBD1. This CDR3 has 14 amino acids. V lost 3 bases, J lost 3 bases, and 4 bases stayed unmatched. Per the germline V gene, CDR1 is SEHNR and CDR2 is FQNEAQ (reference sequence). CDR3 protein: CASSLGRGLYEQYF. CDR3 DNA: TGTGCCAGCAGCTTGGGCAGGGGGCTCTACGAGCAGTACTTC.

Ten or more counts support this clonotype. CDR3 protein: CASSLAAFVDTQYF. DNA for the CDR3: TGTGCCAGCAGCCTCGCGGCGTTTGTAGATACGCAGTATTTT. The genes are TRBV7-8 and TRBJ2-3, with D unclear. V shed 5 bases and J shed 5 bases, with 14 bases lying between them. This CDR3 is 14 amino acids long. CDR1 is SGHVS, CDR2 FQNEAQ, per germline. Together with reference TRBV7-8 and TRBJ2-3, the CDR3 gives the full variable domain: GAGVSQSPRYKVAKRGQDVALRCDPISGHVSLFWYQQALGQGPEFLTYFQNEAQLDKSGLPSDRFFAERPEGSVSTLKIQRTQQEDSAVYLCASSLAAFVDTQYFGPGTRLTVL.

This clonotype was recorded at least ten times. The gene calls are TRBV20-1 and TRBJ2-2; 7 bases map to TRBD1. From germline, CDR1 is DFQATT and CDR2 SNEGSKA (reference sequence). The CDR3 loop spans 15 amino acids. The ends lost 6 bases at V and 0 bases at J; junction bases unmatched: 7. DNA of the CDR3: TGCAGTGCAACACCGGGACAGTCGAACACCGGGGAGCTGTTTTTT. Protein product: CSATPGQSNTGELFF.

This rearrangement joins TRBV19 to TRBJ2-7; D is undetermined. Deletions cut 7 bases from V and 6 bases from J, with 22 bases between. This CDR3 is built from 15 residues. CDR1 is LNHDA, CDR2 SQIVND, per germline (reference sequence). The CDR3 DNA reads as TGTGCCAGTAATATGAACCCAATCTACGTGCGCGAGCAGTACTTC. This gives the protein CASNMNPIYVREQYF.

This clonotype was counted ten times or more. The chain joins TRBV11-3 to TRBJ2-7; 8 bases map to TRBD1. Germline CDR1 reads SGHNT; CDR2 reads YENEEA. The CDR3 consists of 14 residues. V dropped 5 bases and J dropped 2; count of bases not matched to a gene: 5. The CDR3 nucleotides read TGTGCCAGCAGCCAAAGGGACAGGACCTACGAGCAGTACTTC. This codes for CASSQRDRTYEQYF.

This clonotype has ten or more counts. This rearrangement joins TRBV5-4 to TRBJ2-5; tentatively, D is TRBD1 (6 bases). From germline, CDR1 is SGHNT and CDR2 YYREEE (reference sequence). The ends were cut back, 6 bases at V and 1 base at J, with 10 bases in the middle. CDR3 length: 13 residues. CDR3 sequence: CASNQQGQETQYF. Here the CDR3 DNA reads TGTGCCAGCAACCAACAGGGCCAAGAGACCCAGTACTTC.

This clonotype was observed at least ten times. This sequence joins TRBV30 and TRBJ1-2, with D uncertain. The ends were cut back, 0 bases at V and 8 bases at J, with 10 bases in the middle. The CDR3 runs to 12 residues. Per the germline V gene, CDR1 is GTSNPN and CDR2 is SVGIG (reference sequence). The DNA of the CDR3 is TGTGCCTGGAGTGTCCGTGGTGTCGGCTACACCTTC. Amino acid sequence: CAWSVRGVGYTF.

In this sample, this clonotype turned up a few times. This clone may be a read error of a much larger clone one base away. The V call is TRBV7-9, the J call TRBJ1-2, with 7 bases identical to TRBD1. There are 12 residues in the CDR3. The V and J ends lost 4 bases and 8 bases, in that order; junction bases with no gene match: 4. Germline V gene data show CDR1 as SEHNR and CDR2 as FQNEAQ (reference sequence). This chain's CDR3 is CASSSRGRGYTF. The CDR3 DNA follows: TGTGCCAGCAGCTCCAGGGGGAGAGGCTACACCTTC.

This clonotype was counted at least ten times. The rearrangement links TRBV7-3 to TRBJ1-2; a weak D match, TRBD1 (6 bases). Germline lookup yields CDR1 SGHTA and CDR2 FQGTGA. V was pared by 5 bases and J by 6 bases, with 19 bases between. The CDR3 runs 15 residues. CDR3 sequence: CASSKQGEDRHGYTF. The CDR3 DNA reads as TGTGCCAGCAGCAAACAGGGCGAAGACAGACATGGCTACACCTTC.

The genes are TRBV10-1 and TRBJ2-3; 8 bases are a match to TRBD2. There are 13 residues in the CDR3. Per germline, CDR1 WNHNN and CDR2 SYGVQD (reference sequence). V trimming: 11 bases; J trimming: 8 bases; junction bases outside the gene matches: 12. The DNA of the CDR3 is TGCGCCGACGGGGGGGGTTCCGTGAGTACGCAGTATTTT. It encodes CADGGGSVSTQYF.

The chain couples TRBV29-1 to TRBJ1-1; the D is unclear. From germline, CDR1 is SQVTM and CDR2 ANQGSEA. This CDR3 contains 10 residues. Trimming took 5 bases from V and 7 from J, leaving 8 bases between them. CDR3 protein: CSVLDGEAFF. CDR3 nucleotides: TGCAGCGTTTTGGACGGTGAAGCTTTCTTT.

There are many counts of this clonotype. V usage is TRBV19 and J usage is TRBJ2-3, with no clear D. This CDR3 spans 14 amino acids. Looked up from germline, CDR1 is LNHDA and CDR2 is SQIVND (reference sequence). V lost 3 bases, J lost 4 bases, and 11 bases lay in between. CDR3 bases: TGTGCCAGTAGTATCAGAAGTTTCCCAGATACGCAGTATTTT. It specifies CASSIRSFPDTQYF.

Only a few counts were recorded for this clonotype. A read error is possible here, since a much larger clone lies one base away. The chain couples TRBV14 to TRBJ1-5; the D gene is possibly TRBD1 (5 bases). The germline V gene encodes CDR1 SGHDN and CDR2 FVKESK. This CDR3 spans 14 amino acids. The CDR3 DNA is TGTCCCAGCAGCCCATTAGACAGATATCAGCCCCAGCATTTT. This sequence encodes CPSSPLDRYQPQHF.

This clonotype showed up just a few times. CDR3: CASSAPGTSGTYEQYF. The CDR3 region has the DNA TGTGCCAGCAGTGCGCCGGGGACTAGCGGGACCTACGAGCAGTACTTC. The rearrangement links TRBV25-1 to TRBJ2-7; the match to TRBD2 covers 13 bases. This CDR3 region has 16 residues. Germline V gene sequence: CDR1 MGHDK, CDR2 SYGVNS. V was clipped by 4 bases and J by 2 bases; unmatched bases: 5.

The chain has TRBV24-1 and TRBJ2-5; 7 bases are shared with TRBD1. CDR3 length: 15 amino acids. The germline V gene encodes CDR1 KGHDR and CDR2 SFDVKD. V dropped 4 bases and J dropped 7; count of bases not matched to a gene: 11. The CDR3 nucleotides read TGTGCCACCAGTGACAAGACAGGGTCTGGGGGGACCCAGTACTTC. It encodes CATSDKTGSGGTQYF.

The CDR3 protein is CASSSNRGGASDTQYF. CDR3 bases: TGCGCCAGCAGTAGTAACAGGGGGGGAGCATCAGATACGCAGTATTTT. The V gene is TRBV10-1, the J gene TRBJ2-3, with D maybe TRBD1 (8 bases). With 5 bases removed from V and 4 bases from J, the gap between germline ends came to 19 bases. CDR1 and CDR2 (germline): WNHNN, SYGVQD (reference sequence). There are 16 residues in the CDR3.

At least ten counts were recorded for this clonotype. This chain joins TRBV7-9 and TRBJ1-2; the D is unclear. Trimming left V 1 base short and J 6 bases short, with 9 bases between. Germline CDR1 SEHNR, CDR2 FQNEAQ (reference sequence). CDR3 length: 13 residues. CDR3 DNA sequence: TGTGCCAGCAGCTTAGTAGGGTCGGATGGCTACACCTTC. This sequence encodes CASSLVGSDGYTF.

The table lists this clonotype with many counts. The chain employs TRBV27 and TRBJ1-1, with D possibly matching TRBD1 (5 bases). V lost 3 bases to trimming and J lost 4 bases, with 9 bases between them. Germline CDR1 reads MNHEY; CDR2 reads SMNVEV (reference sequence). The CDR3 runs 13 residues. Here the CDR3 reads CASSLNGGTEAFF. CDR3 DNA sequence: TGTGCCAGCAGTTTGAATGGGGGCACTGAAGCTTTCTTT.

V is TRBV12-3 or TRBV12-4 and J is TRBJ2-5; D might be TRBD1 (6 bases). This CDR3 is built from 14 residues. With 5 bases removed from V and 2 bases from J, the gap between germline ends came to 12 bases. The CDR3 DNA sequence: TGTGCCAGCAGTATAACAGGGCCTCAAGAGACCCAGTACTTC. Translating it yields CASSITGPQETQYF.

The table lists this clonotype with a few counts. V gene TRBV30 combines with J gene TRBJ2-2; D is undetermined. The CDR3 covers 11 residues. Deletions cut 2 bases from V and 6 bases from J, with 4 bases between. Germline assignment: CDR1 GTSNPN and CDR2 SVGIG (reference sequence). CDR3 protein: CAWSTPGELFF. The CDR3 nucleotides read TGTGCCTGGAGTACACCCGGGGAGCTGTTTTTT.

This clonotype has a count of ten or more. In DNA, the CDR3 is TGCAGTGCTACCTCTAATACGCAGTATTTT. Its translation: CSATSNTQYF. The rearrangement joins TRBV20-1 to TRBJ2-3; D remains ambiguous. The V gene lost 4 bases and the J gene lost 7 bases, with 6 bases spanning the gap. Looked up from germline, CDR1 is DFQATT and CDR2 is SNEGSKA (reference sequence). The CDR3 consists of 10 residues.

The chain recombines TRBV2 with TRBJ2-7; 7 nucleotides agree with TRBD1. The CDR3 runs 13 residues. V was pared by 6 bases and J by 2 bases, with 4 bases of the junction left unmatched. CDR1 is SNHLY and CDR2 is FYNNEI in the germline V gene. CDR3 sequence: CASSDRVTYEQYV. CDR3 nucleotide sequence: TGTGCCAGCAGCGACAGGGTCACCTACGAGCAGTACGTC.

J is TRBJ1-5 and V is TRBV19; D remains unclear. The CDR3 contains 12 residues. V was cut by 6 bases and J by 5 bases, with 8 bases left in between. Germline CDR1 is LNHDA and CDR2 is SQIVND (reference sequence). CDR3: CASRGAYQPQHF. The CDR3 DNA reads TGTGCCAGTAGGGGCGCCTATCAGCCCCAGCATTTT.

The rearrangement links TRBV15 to TRBJ1-2; no reliable D call. The CDR3 covers 16 residues. From germline, CDR1 is LNHNV and CDR2 YYDKDF (reference sequence). Trimming removed 0 bases at V and 1 base at J, with 12 bases between. CDR3 loop: CATSRDLATRNYGYTF. The CDR3 region has the DNA TGTGCCACCAGCAGAGATCTAGCGACACGTAACTATGGCTACACCTTC.

The genes are TRBV29-1 and TRBJ1-1; 9 bases agree with TRBD1. The CDR3 is 13 amino acids. V was pared by 5 bases and J by 1 base, with 2 bases of the junction left unmatched. Germline V gene lookup returns CDR1 SQVTM and CDR2 ANQGSEA. The CDR3 sequence is CSVRQGENTEAFF. The CDR3 bases are TGCAGCGTTCGACAGGGGGAGAACACTGAAGCTTTCTTT.

The chain carries TRBV2 and TRBJ2-3, with 9 bases fitting TRBD1. This CDR3 is built from 16 residues. The germline CDR1 and CDR2 sequences are SNHLY and FYNNEI. The V and J ends lost 6 bases and 2 bases, in that order; junction bases with no gene match: 9. The CDR3 DNA sequence: TGTGCCAGCAGGCTACGACAGGGGGGAATCACAGATACGCAGTATTTT. It encodes CASRLRQGGITDTQYF.